This is a list of T cell receptor beta chains from one sample in a study of blood T cell repertoires in COVID-19. Sequencing was performed with immunoSEQ multiplex PCR; in TCRdb, only in-frame clones are kept and a portion is missing. Of a few hundred thousand clones listed, 70% to 90% were seen once; the top ten hold 7% to 7.5%. The sequenced sample consisted of peripheral blood. These receptors came from an older woman with COVID-19, enrolled during active disease. Each CDR3 is given with its conserved first and last residue. D genes are given only for firm matches. Some rows mark clone size as missing; the rest say once, few, many or name a class of expanded clone.

V: TRBV19; size: .; D: TRBD1; length: 14; CDR3: CASSIDLRTGEAFF
V: TRBV18; size: few; D: TRBD2; length: 17; CDR3: CASSQLAGGQDQETQYF
V: TRBV9; size: .; D: .; length: 15; CDR3: CASSVRDSTRETQYF
V: TRBV2; size: .; D: .; length: 14; CDR3: CASSGTVKAETQYF
V: TRBV30; size: .; D: TRBD1; length: 14; CDR3: CACTPTGKRNTIYF
V: TRBV7-3; size: .; D: TRBD2; length: 15; CDR3: CASSARLAGYNEQFF
V: TRBV9; size: .; D: TRBD2; length: 17; CDR3: CASSVAVAGALEETQYF
V: TRBV19; size: once; D: TRBD1; length: 15; CDR3: CASSIGGTVTDTQYF
V: TRBV6-5; size: .; D: .; length: 14; CDR3: CASSPRGAYTEAFF
V: TRBV4-1; size: .; D: .; length: 15; CDR3: CASSQRGGARDTQYF
V: TRBV7-2; size: .; D: TRBD1; length: 15; CDR3: CASSFTGGTSYEQYF
V: TRBV5-1; size: few; D: TRBD1; length: 15; CDR3: CASSYSGTGQETQYF
V: TRBV13; size: .; D: .; length: 13; CDR3: CASSSGNQEKLFF
V: TRBV12-5; size: .; D: TRBD1; length: 13; CDR3: CASGPDRVTEAFF
V: TRBV11-3; size: .; D: .; length: 17; CDR3: CASSSRAWEGMNTEAFF
V: TRBV7-3; size: .; D: .; length: 15; CDR3: CASSPIEAPTDTQYF
V: TRBV5-1; size: .; D: .; length: 15; CDR3: CASSRNLLPQETQYF
V: TRBV29-1; size: .; D: TRBD1; length: 14; CDR3: CSVPDRENTGELFF
V: TRBV3-1/TRBV3-2; size: .; D: .; length: 16; CDR3: CASSHLPGLGEETQYF
V: TRBV4-2; size: .; D: .; length: 15; CDR3: CASTSPDPGDEKLFF
V: TRBV7-9; size: few; D: .; length: 15; CDR3: CASSAAGNSNQPQHF
V: TRBV7-8; size: few; D: .; length: 14; CDR3: CASSLGQSTDTQYF
V: TRBV2; size: .; D: .; length: 11; CDR3: CASIGNYEQYF
V: TRBV2; size: .; D: TRBD1; length: 14; CDR3: CASRGTGSNQPQHF
V: TRBV6-5; size: .; D: .; length: 13; CDR3: CASSQDSLYEQYF
V: TRBV2; size: .; D: TRBD1; length: 14; CDR3: CASSDMTGREKLFF
V: TRBV5-1; size: .; D: TRBD2; length: 16; CDR3: CASSFPSGGQQETQYF
V: TRBV5-1; size: .; D: .; length: 14; CDR3: CASSLDFAGDGYTF
V: TRBV4-2; size: .; D: .; length: 16; CDR3: CASSQDKRTNTGELFF
V: TRBV9; size: .; D: .; length: 15; CDR3: CASSGGPGVSYEQYF
V: TRBV5-4; size: .; D: .; length: 12; CDR3: CASSSQGGLQYF
V: TRBV10-1; size: .; D: .; length: 15; CDR3: CASSAVRGGNTEAFF
V: TRBV4-3; size: .; D: TRBD2; length: 17; CDR3: CASSLGLAGGKGDTQYF
V: TRBV30; size: once; D: .; length: 11; CDR3: CAWSTSREQYF
V: TRBV4-1; size: few; D: .; length: 14; CDR3: CASSQEALDTEAFF
V: TRBV4-3; size: .; D: TRBD1; length: 17; CDR3: CASSLGAPGQISNEQFF
V: TRBV6-6; size: .; D: .; length: 14; CDR3: CASSYGHVNQPQHF
V: TRBV4-2; size: .; D: .; length: 17; CDR3: CASSQEDQGFMNTEAFF
V: TRBV19; size: .; D: .; length: 14; CDR3: CASSNPRIASPLHF
V: TRBV12-3/TRBV12-4; size: .; D: .; length: 13; CDR3: CASSSQFYQPQHF
V: TRBV12-3/TRBV12-4; size: few; D: TRBD1; length: 13; CDR3: CASKGQGGQPQHF
V: TRBV27; size: .; D: .; length: 15; CDR3: CASSLTGGLVEKLFF
V: TRBV7-2; size: .; D: .; length: 13; CDR3: CASSLRAQGDYTF
V: TRBV7-3; size: .; D: TRBD1; length: 13; CDR3: CASARGRNTEAFF
V: TRBV7-9; size: .; D: TRBD1; length: 15; CDR3: CASSLGDRDNEKLFF
V: TRBV12-5; size: few; D: .; length: 19; CDR3: CASGLAEAWRVGGYTEAFF
V: TRBV18; size: .; D: TRBD1; length: 15; CDR3: CASSPQGQGTYEQYF
V: TRBV5-5; size: .; D: .; length: 13; CDR3: CASSLWQGNEQFF
V: TRBV7-9; size: .; D: TRBD1; length: 16; CDR3: CASSGTGGEGTGELFF
V: TRBV11-3; size: .; D: .; length: 16; CDR3: CASSPLTRALEEVQYF
V: TRBV29-1; size: once; D: .; length: 10; CDR3: CSVEADGYTF
V: TRBV18; size: .; D: .; length: 16; CDR3: CASSPNPPVGTDTQYF
V: TRBV3-1/TRBV3-2; size: .; D: TRBD1; length: 14; CDR3: CASSQGTGPYGYTF
V: TRBV6-5; size: .; D: .; length: 13; CDR3: CASSSSGSRGYTF
V: TRBV12-5; size: .; D: .; length: 16; CDR3: CASGLESGAANYGYTF
V: TRBV30; size: .; D: .; length: 15; CDR3: CAWSAVTLAKNIQYF
V: TRBV11-3; size: .; D: .; length: 13; CDR3: CASSHRDSTEAFF
V: TRBV5-6; size: .; D: .; length: 18; CDR3: CASSPYHPGQKKTDTQYF
V: TRBV5-4; size: .; D: .; length: 15; CDR3: CASTYRRAKHNEQFF
V: TRBV7-8; size: few; D: TRBD1; length: 13; CDR3: CASRVTGDTEAFF